A selection of T cell receptor beta chains follows, all from one sample in a study of CD8 T cells in ankylosing spondylitis. TCRdb reprocessed the 5' RACE reads via MiXCR and lists one record per CDR3 protein. Counted here are about 750,000 distinct CDR3 sequences, under 20% occurring once; the ten biggest clones make up around 19%. The specimen was blood, either unsorted or a sorted T cell fraction (not recorded which). Every receptor here comes from a male donor with ankylosing spondylitis. Both conserved end residues are part of each CDR3. Each record gives: clone size, D gene, J gene, V gene, CDR3 protein, CDR3 DNA. D genes are given only for firm matches. Part of the rows lack a size; the others show once, few, many or a class for expanded clones.

. | . | TRBJ1-1 | TRBV5-6 | CASSLARQGGTEAFF | TGTGCCAGCAGCTTGGCCCGGCAGGGCGGCACTGAAGCTTTCTTT
many | . | TRBJ2-7 | TRBV10-3 | CAISEPTLSNEQYF | TGTGCCATCAGTGAACCGACTCTGAGCAACGAGCAGTACTTC
. | . | TRBJ2-2 | TRBV7-3 | CASSLRAGPGELFF | TGTGCCAGCAGCTTGAGGGCAGGGCCCGGGGAGCTGTTTTTT
few | TRBD1 | TRBJ1-4 | TRBV6-5 | CASSYSLQGRRDEKLFF | TGTGCCAGCAGTTACTCCTTACAGGGGCGGAGGGATGAAAAACTGTTTTTT
. | . | TRBJ1-3 | TRBV12-3/TRBV12-4 | CASLVFTQQGQSSGNTIYF | TGTGCCAGCTTAGTCTTTACCCAGCAGGGCCAGAGCTCTGGAAACACCATATATTTT
many | . | TRBJ2-4 | TRBV28 | CASSLGQGTNILLAKNIQYF | TGTGCCAGCAGTTTGGGTCAAGGGACAAATATCCTTCTAGCCAAAAACATTCAGTACTTC
. | . | TRBJ2-2 | TRBV9 | CASSVSREPNTGELFF | TGTGCCAGCAGCGTCAGCCGGGAACCTAACACCGGGGAGCTGTTTTTT
. | . | TRBJ2-1 | TRBV10-2 | CASSDWTESSYNEQFF | TGCGCCAGCAGTGACTGGACAGAGAGCTCCTACAATGAGCAGTTCTTC
few | . | TRBJ2-3 | TRBV6-4 | CASSDGGGKTDTQYF | TGTGCCAGCAGTGATGGAGGCGGGAAAACAGATACGCAGTATTTT
. | . | TRBJ1-4 | TRBV5-5 | CASSYRGASNEKLFF | TGTGCCAGCAGCTACCGGGGGGCGTCTAATGAAAAACTGTTTTTT
many | TRBD1 | TRBJ1-2 | TRBV29-1 | CSVETGLYGYTF | TGCAGCGTTGAGACAGGGCTCTATGGCTACACCTTC
many | . | TRBJ1-2 | TRBV20-1 | CSARDRRGLYGYTF | TGCAGTGCTAGAGATCGGCGGGGGTTGTATGGCTACACCTTC
many | TRBD1 | TRBJ2-1 | TRBV12-5 | CASGSGQGSYNEQFF | TGTGCTAGTGGCTCTGGACAGGGCTCCTACAATGAGCAGTTCTTC
few | . | TRBJ1-2 | TRBV6-5 | CASSYSEDYGYTF | TGTGCCAGCAGTTACTCAGAAGATTATGGCTACACCTTC
few | TRBD2 | TRBJ2-7 | TRBV20-1 | CSAREGSGTTYEQYF | TGCAGTGCTAGAGAGGGTAGCGGGACTACCTACGAGCAGTACTTC
. | . | TRBJ1-5 | TRBV12-3/TRBV12-4 | CASSRGGAENQPQHF | TGTGCCAGCAGTCGCGGGGGGGCTGAGAATCAGCCCCAGCATTTT
. | TRBD1 | TRBJ1-1 | TRBV27 | CASSFSTGGPTEAFF | TGTGCCAGCAGTTTTTCGACAGGGGGCCCCACTGAAGCTTTCTTT
. | . | TRBJ2-3 | TRBV7-6 | CASSLGYVLGVADTQYF | TGTGCCAGCAGCTTAGGTTACGTCCTCGGGGTTGCAGATACGCAGTATTTT
. | . | TRBJ2-2 | TRBV4-1 | CASSQERGELFF | TGCGCCAGCAGCCAAGAACGAGGGGAGCTGTTTTTT
. | TRBD2 | TRBJ2-1 | TRBV20-1 | CSARDLGLAGEGVEQFF | TGCAGTGCTAGAGATCTTGGACTAGCGGGAGAAGGAGTTGAGCAGTTCTTC
many | TRBD1 | TRBJ1-1 | TRBV6-1 | CASRLGQGDTEAFF | TGTGCCAGCCGACTGGGACAGGGCGATACTGAAGCTTTCTTT
. | TRBD2 | TRBJ2-1 | TRBV12-3/TRBV12-4 | CASSLGTSGRGKQFF | TGTGCCAGCAGCCTCGGGACTAGCGGGAGGGGGAAGCAGTTCTTC